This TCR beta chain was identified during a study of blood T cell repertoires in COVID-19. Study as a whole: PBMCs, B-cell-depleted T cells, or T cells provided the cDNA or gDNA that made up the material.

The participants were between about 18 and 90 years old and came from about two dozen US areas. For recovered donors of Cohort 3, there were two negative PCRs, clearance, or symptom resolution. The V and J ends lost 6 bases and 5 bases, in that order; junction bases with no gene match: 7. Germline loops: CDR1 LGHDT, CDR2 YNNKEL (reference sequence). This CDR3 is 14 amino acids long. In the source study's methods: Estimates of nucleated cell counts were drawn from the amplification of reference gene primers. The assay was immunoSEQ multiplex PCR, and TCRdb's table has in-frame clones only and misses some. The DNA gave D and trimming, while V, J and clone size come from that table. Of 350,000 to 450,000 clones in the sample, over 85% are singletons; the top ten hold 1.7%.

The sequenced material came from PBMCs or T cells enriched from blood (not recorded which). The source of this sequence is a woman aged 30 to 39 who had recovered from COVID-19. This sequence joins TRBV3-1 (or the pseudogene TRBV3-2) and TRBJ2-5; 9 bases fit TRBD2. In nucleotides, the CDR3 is TGTGCCAGCAGTCAGGGGACTAGCATGGAGACCCAGTACTTC. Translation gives CASSQGTSMETQYF.